This TCR beta chain was identified during a study of blood T cell repertoires in COVID-19. CDR1 and CDR2 (germline): ENHRY, SYGVKD. V lost 2 bases and J 0 bases, leaving 11 bases between the germline ends. CDR3 size: 16 residues. Here immunoSEQ multiplex PCR was the method, and the copy in TCRdb shows in-frame clones only, minus some. Here the sample spans fewer than 200,000 clones, around 90% being singletons. The sequenced material came from peripheral blood. The rearrangement joins TRBV10-3 to TRBJ1-3, with D unclear. This TCR came from a man aged 35-49 years with active or convalescent COVID-19. The CDR3 loop reads CAISEGQADSGNTIYF. The CDR3 DNA follows: TGTGCCATCAGTGAGGGGCAGGCTGACTCTGGAAACACCATATATTTT.